The 13 T cell receptor beta chains listed next were all sequenced from one sample in a study of breast tumors, draining lymph nodes, adjacent tissues. The lymph nodes were axillary draining lymph nodes from breast cancer patients. TCRdb fed the multiplex PCR reads into MiXCR, producing one record per CDR3 protein. The sample has around 130,000 distinct CDR3 sequences, 21% seen once; the top ten hold roughly 2.2%. Sample: axillary lymph node tissue. The origin of the receptors is a female donor with breast cancer. Some clones in this sample may be carry-over from other donors' samples.

This clonotype was detected a few times. V usage is TRBV13 and J usage is TRBJ2-3, with 8 bases fitting TRBD1. Trimming at V came to 4 bases and at J to 0 bases, leaving 3 bases not matched to a gene. Germline values: CDR1 PRHDT, CDR2 FYEKMQ (reference sequence). The CDR3 spans 15 residues. Here the CDR3 DNA reads TGTGCCAGCAGCTCGACAGGGGCCAGCACAGATACGCAGTATTTT. It translates to CASSSTGASTDTQYF.

This clonotype was recorded many times. V and J are TRBV19 and TRBJ2-5; TRBD1 agrees at 10 bases. The CDR3 spans 16 residues. The V segment lost 5 bases and the J segment 4 bases; nucleotides outside the gene matches: 10. Germline CDR1 reads LNHDA; CDR2 reads SQIVND (reference sequence). CDR3 nucleotide sequence: TGTGCCAGTAGTCAAGAGACAGGGGGCTCGGCAGAGACCCAGTACTTC. Its translation is CASSQETGGSAETQYF.

The sample holds many counts of this clonotype. The V and J genes are TRBV7-8 and TRBJ2-1; D possibly corresponds to TRBD2 (7 bases). Germline V lookup: CDR1 SGHVS, CDR2 FQNEAQ. The CDR3 extends over 17 amino acids. The V and J ends lost 7 bases and 0 bases respectively, with 19 bases between them. This CDR3 reads CASTGGLASHSYNEQFF. The CDR3 DNA reads as TGTGCCAGCACCGGGGGGCTAGCCTCCCACTCCTACAATGAGCAGTTCTTC.

The table lists this clonotype with many counts. The gene calls are TRBV7-2 and TRBJ1-5; weak D call: TRBD1 (5 bases). In germline, CDR1 is SGHTA, CDR2 FQGNSA. Trimming stripped 2 bases from V and 0 bases from J, with 11 bases between. CDR3 size: 16 residues. CDR3 loop: CASSLRTHNSNQPQHF. The CDR3 region has the DNA TGTGCCAGCAGCTTAAGGACACACAATAGCAATCAGCCCCAGCATTTT.

This clonotype has ten or more counts. The genes are TRBV7-6 and TRBJ1-4; D may be TRBD1 (6 bases). The CDR3 has 19 residues. Trimming removed 3 bases from V and 0 bases from J, with 20 bases in between. Germline assignment: CDR1 SGHVS and CDR2 FNYEAQ. As DNA, the CDR3 is TGTGCCAGCAGCTTGGGGGGGCCCTCATACGTTGCAACTAATGAAAAACTGTTTTTT. Protein product: CASSLGGPSYVATNEKLFF.

V gene TRBV5-1 combines with J gene TRBJ2-6; D unresolved. Germline loops: CDR1 SGHRS, CDR2 YFSETQ. The CDR3 contains 16 residues. The ends were cut back, 4 bases at V and 3 bases at J, with 14 bases in the middle. The CDR3 loop is CASSPLLGVGANVLTF. CDR3 sequence (DNA): TGCGCCAGCAGCCCCCTTCTTGGGGTTGGGGCCAACGTCCTGACTTTC. Combining the CDR3 with reference TRBV5-1 and TRBJ2-6 gives the whole variable domain KAGVTQTPRYLIKTRGQQVTLSCSPISGHRSVSWYQQTPGQGLQFLFEYFSETQRNKGNFPGRFSGRQFSNSRSEMNVSTLELGDSALYLCASSPLLGVGANVLTFGAGSRLTVL.

Notes on this clonotype: This could be a read error, since a much larger clone is one nucleotide away. The rearrangement joins TRBV10-3 to TRBJ2-7; D call uncertain. The germline CDR1 and CDR2 sequences are ENHRY and SYGVKD. Trimming shortened V by 0 bases and J by 2 bases, and 5 bases separated the two germline ends. The length of the CDR3 is 13 residues. CDR3 residues: CAISESGPYEQYF. CDR3 bases: TGTGCCATCAGTGAGTCTGGTCCCTACGAGCAGTACTTC.

The table lists this clonotype with many counts. The chain combines TRBV29-1 with TRBJ2-7; a possible D gene is TRBD2 (6 bases). The germline V and J ends were trimmed by 7 bases and 3 bases, with 16 bases remaining between them. The CDR3 runs 13 residues. Germline V gene lookup returns CDR1 SQVTM and CDR2 ANQGSEA. The CDR3 bases are TGCAGCGCAGGAGCGGGCTCTGGCTACGAGCAGTACTTC. Translating it yields CSAGAGSGYEQYF.

This clonotype was seen at least ten times. The V call is TRBV24-1, the J call TRBJ1-5; D call uncertain. The germline V gene has CDR1 KGHDR and CDR2 SFDVKD. CDR3 size: 14 residues. Trimming stripped 4 bases from V and 6 bases from J, with 12 bases between. The CDR3, as DNA: TGTGCCACCAGTGACCCCGGTATTGGTCAGCCCCAGCATTTT. Translated: CATSDPGIGQPQHF.

This clonotype showed up many times. The chain's CDR3 is CASSFSWGTTYGYTF. CDR3 bases: TGTGCCAGCAGTTTCTCTTGGGGCACAACTTATGGCTACACCTTC. This sequence joins TRBV28 and TRBJ1-2; D perhaps matches TRBD1 (5 bases). Germline CDR1 is MDHEN and CDR2 is SYDVKM. The CDR3 runs to 15 residues. V shed 3 bases and J shed 5 bases, with 16 bases lying between them.

This clonotype was detected only a few times. A much larger clone is a single base away; this may be a read error. CDR3 nucleotide sequence: TGTGCCAGCAATTACCTGCGGGAGGGATTATACAATGAGCAGTTCTTC. Its protein product is CASNYLREGLYNEQFF. The chain links TRBV6-5 to TRBJ2-1, with 9 bases identical to TRBD2. Germline loops: CDR1 MNHEY, CDR2 SVGAGI. The CDR3 is 16 amino acids.

This clonotype was observed at least ten times. The J gene is TRBJ2-3, the V gene TRBV20-1; D uncertain. This CDR3 is built from 13 residues. In germline, CDR1 is DFQATT, CDR2 SNEGSKA (reference sequence). The ends were cut back, 6 bases at V and 2 bases at J, with 12 bases in the middle. As DNA, the CDR3 is TGCAGTGCCGCGGACCAGGCCACAGATACGCAGTATTTT. Residues: CSAADQATDTQYF.

This clonotype was seen at least ten times. This rearrangement joins TRBV13 to TRBJ1-3, with no clear D. CDR3 length equals 15 residues. The V end was cut by 4 bases, the J end by 0 bases, with 10 bases between. Per germline, CDR1 PRHDT and CDR2 FYEKMQ (reference sequence). The CDR3 here is CASSSGPYSGNTIYF. The CDR3 DNA reads TGTGCCAGCAGCTCAGGACCGTACTCTGGAAACACCATATATTTT.